This T cell receptor (beta chain) was recorded in a study of OX40 agonist ivuxolimab in advanced cancers. Study background: Ivuxolimab doses were 0.01, 0.1, 0.3, 1.5, 3 or 10 mg/kg every 2 weeks.

Here immunoSEQ multiplex PCR was the method, and the copy in TCRdb shows in-frame clones only, minus some. The repertoire holds 55,000 to 80,000 clones, under 95% seen once, with approximately 5.2% in the top ten. In this sample, this clone turned up once. Its antigen is not known. Study-wide results and caveats: Also showing low normalized T-cell clonal expansion were some of the nonresponders. CD4+ and CD8+ blood T cells expanded clonally by week 6 at 0.1 to 3.0 mg/kg.

The V gene lost 1 base and the J gene lost 4 bases, with 10 bases spanning the gap. Germline lookup yields CDR1 LNHDA and CDR2 SQIVND (reference sequence). This CDR3 is 15 amino acids long. Sample: CD4+ or CD8+ T cells sorted from blood, taken in a trial of the OX40 agonist ivuxolimab. This TCR derives from an adult with an advanced solid tumor such as melanoma, head and neck, liver or kidney cancer. The chain links TRBV19 to TRBJ2-2; no reliable D call. In nucleotides, the CDR3 is TGTGCCAGTAGTATAGGGGCTGGAATCACCGGGGAGCTGTTTTTT. This sequence encodes CASSIGAGITGELFF.